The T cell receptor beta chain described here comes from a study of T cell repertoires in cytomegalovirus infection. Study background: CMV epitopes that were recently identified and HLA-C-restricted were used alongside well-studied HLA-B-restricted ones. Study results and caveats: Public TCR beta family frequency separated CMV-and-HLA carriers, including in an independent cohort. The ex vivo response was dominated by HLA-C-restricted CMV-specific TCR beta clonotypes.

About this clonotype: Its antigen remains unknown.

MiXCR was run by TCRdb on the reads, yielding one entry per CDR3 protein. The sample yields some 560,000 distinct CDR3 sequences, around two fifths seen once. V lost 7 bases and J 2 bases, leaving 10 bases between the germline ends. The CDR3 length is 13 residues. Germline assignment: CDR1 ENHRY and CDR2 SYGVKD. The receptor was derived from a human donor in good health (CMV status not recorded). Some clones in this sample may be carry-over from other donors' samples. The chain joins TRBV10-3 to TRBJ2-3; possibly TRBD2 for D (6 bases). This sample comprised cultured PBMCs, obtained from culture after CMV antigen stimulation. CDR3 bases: TGTGCCATCATGGGGGACTTCACAGATACGCAGTATTTT. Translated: CAIMGDFTDTQYF.